One and the same sample provided the 12 T cell receptor beta chains below, sequenced in a study of cytomegalovirus exposure and HLA in healthy donors (dated by TCRdb to 2017 to 2019). Receptors were amplified or captured by the immunoSEQ multiplex PCR assay. The multiplex PCR relied on a mix of 60 forward primers for TCR Vbeta segments and 13 reverse primers for TCR Jbeta segments. In its TCRdb copy, this immuneACCESS table keeps in-frame sequences only and misses some clones. Where compared with another copy, unresolved V genes explain less than half of these, and the others have no known cause. This sample's records show under 150,000 clones. About 1.4% of the sample lies in the top ten. The sample was PBMCs. The receptor source for this set is a woman in her 40s in good health and CMV-seronegative.

The rearrangement links TRBV11-2 to TRBJ2-5; 12 nucleotides line up with TRBD2. V lost 1 base and J lost 5; bases outside the gene matches: 5. CDR3 length equals 16 residues. Germline CDR1 SGHAT, CDR2 FQNNGV. The CDR3 loop is CASSLALAGGHETQYF. CDR3 nucleotides: TGTGCCAGCAGCTTAGCCCTAGCGGGGGGGCACGAGACCCAGTACTTC. Complete variable domain (other parts from reference TRBV11-2 and TRBJ2-5): EAGVAQSPRYKIIEKRQSVAFWCNPISGHATLYWYQQILGQGPKLLIQFQNNGVVDDSQLPKDRFSAERLKGVDSTLKIQPAKLEDSAVYLCASSLALAGGHETQYFGPGTRLLVL.

J is TRBJ1-1 and V is TRBV7-2; D is ambiguous. The CDR3 consists of 14 residues. With 6 bases removed from V and 4 bases from J, the gap between germline ends came to 15 bases. In germline, CDR1 is SGHTA, CDR2 FQGNSA. The CDR3 sequence: CASSYIGVGTEAFF. In DNA form, the CDR3 reads TGTGCCAGCAGTTACATCGGGGTGGGCACTGAAGCTTTCTTT.

The CDR3 here is CASSPEGGGREKLFF. In DNA, the CDR3 is TGTGCCAGCAGCCCAGAGGGGGGAGGGAGGGAAAAACTGTTTTTT. The rearrangement joins TRBV7-2 to TRBJ1-4; maybe TRBD1 (6 bases). V lost 5 bases to trimming and J lost 8 bases, with 18 bases between them. Per the germline V gene, CDR1 is SGHTA and CDR2 is FQGNSA. The CDR3 covers 15 residues. Drawing the rest from reference TRBV7-2 and TRBJ1-4, the complete variable domain is GAGVSQSPSNKVTEKGKDVELRCDPISGHTALYWYRQSLGQGLEFLIYFQGNSAPDKSGLPSDRFSAERTGGSVSTLTIQRTQQEDSAVYLCASSPEGGGREKLFFGSGTQLSVL.

The chain carries TRBV5-1 and TRBJ2-1; possible D gene TRBD1, 5 bases. The CDR3 is 16 amino acids. Germline V gives CDR1 SGHRS, CDR2 YFSETQ. V dropped 1 base and J dropped 7 bases, with 18 bases sitting between them. CDR3 in amino acids: CASSLRGQGTRNEQFF. The CDR3, as DNA: TGCGCCAGCAGCTTGAGAGGCCAGGGAACGAGGAATGAGCAGTTCTTC.

V and J are TRBV28 and TRBJ2-3; D might be TRBD1 (6 bases). V was pared by 11 bases and J by 1 base, with 16 bases between. This CDR3 is built from 14 residues. Germline V gene data show CDR1 as MDHEN and CDR2 as SYDVKM. Written as DNA, the CDR3 is TGTGCCTCTAAAGCAGGGGCGCGCACAGATACGCAGTATTTT. It is translated as CASKAGARTDTQYF.

The rearrangement uses TRBV29-1 and TRBJ1-1; no reliable D call. The ends were cut back, 6 bases at V and 1 base at J, with 15 bases in the middle. Germline CDR1 is SQVTM and CDR2 is ANQGSEA. The CDR3 runs to 14 residues. DNA of the CDR3: TGCAGCGTGCGTTCAGAGACAACGAACACTGAAGCTTTCTTT. It codes for CSVRSETTNTEAFF. The entire variable domain, with the rest obtained from reference TRBV29-1 and TRBJ1-1, is as follows: SAVISQKPSRDICQRGTSLTIQCQVDSQVTMMFWYRQQPGQSLTLIATANQGSEATYESGFVIDKFPISRPNLTFSTLTVSNMSPEDSSIYLCSVRSETTNTEAFFGQGTRLTVV.

V is TRBV6-5 and J is TRBJ2-1; 8 bases map to TRBD2. The CDR3 has 13 amino acids. From germline, CDR1 is MNHEY and CDR2 SVGAGI. J lost 7 bases, V lost 5 bases, and 4 bases had no gene match. Here the CDR3 DNA reads TGTGCCAGCAGTCGCTCGGGGGGGAATGAGCAGTTCTTC. Protein product: CASSRSGGNEQFF.

The chain has TRBV7-2 and TRBJ1-6, with D possibly matching TRBD1 (5 bases). V was clipped by 1 base and J by 10 bases, with 14 bases between them. CDR1 and CDR2 (germline): SGHTA, FQGNSA. The CDR3 runs 15 residues. In DNA, the CDR3 is TGTGCCAGCAGCTTAGTTGGCAGGGCCTTCTCACCCCTCCACTTT. Its protein is CASSLVGRAFSPLHF.

The chain combines TRBV5-1 with TRBJ2-7, with 15 bases matching TRBD2. Germline values: CDR1 SGHRS, CDR2 YFSETQ. The CDR3 length is 16 residues. The V segment lost 1 base and the J segment 6 bases; nucleotides outside the gene matches: 5. CDR3 residues: CASSLPGLAGGGEQYF. The CDR3 DNA sequence: TGCGCCAGCAGCTTGCCGGGACTAGCGGGGGGAGGCGAGCAGTACTTC.

The CDR3 loop is CASTPGTGHNYGYTF. The CDR3 DNA is TGTGCCAGTACCCCCGGGACAGGGCATAACTATGGCTACACCTTC. The rearrangement joins TRBV19 to TRBJ1-2, with 9 bases aligning to TRBD1. The CDR3 length is 15 residues. The V segment lost 7 bases and the J segment 1 base; nucleotides outside the gene matches: 7. The V gene's germline CDR1 is LNHDA and CDR2 SQIVND (reference sequence).

The V call is TRBV7-6, the J call TRBJ2-1; unclear D gene. The V end lost 3 bases, the J end lost 4 bases, and 13 bases lay between the germline ends. This CDR3 is built from 15 residues. Germline CDR1 is SGHVS and CDR2 is FNYEAQ. The CDR3 protein is CASSLNSLEYNEQFF. The CDR3 DNA sequence: TGTGCCAGCAGCTTGAACTCTCTAGAGTACAATGAGCAGTTCTTC.

Comment on this clone: The junction departs from the called germline gene at one end, perhaps through a read error. J is TRBJ1-2 and V is TRBV5-8; D gene uncertain. CDR3 length equals 14 residues. Per the germline V gene, CDR1 is SGHTS and CDR2 is YDEGEE. CDR3 sequence reads: CASSYRGSNYGYTF. The CDR3 nucleotides read TGTGCCAGTAGCTACCGAGGGTCTAACTATGGCTACACCTTC.